This TCR beta chain originates from a study of T cells in Graves' hyperthyroidism and ophthalmopathy. This clonotype was observed many times. The source material, RNA transcripts, was used to amplify TCR beta CDR3 regions. First-round RT-PCR with HTBI primers amplified the TCR CDR3 region. Each CDR3 protein is one row after TCRdb ran MiXCR on the multiplex PCR reads. The repertoire consists of almost 500,000 distinct CDR3 sequences, with approximately 22% occurring once and the leading ten covering around 54%. CDR1 and CDR2 from the germline V gene are SGHVS and FNYEAQ. The J segment lost 5 bases and the V segment lost 5 bases, leaving 9 bases of the junction unmatched. CDR3 length: 14 residues.

The sequence derives from a woman between 70 and 85 years old with Graves' ophthalmopathy. The chain uses TRBV7-6 and TRBJ2-7, with 7 bases matching TRBD2. The sequencing input was blood. The CDR3 nucleotides are TGTGCCAGCAGCGGGGGGGGGACTCACGACGAGCAGTACTTC. This translates into CASSGGGTHDEQYF.